This paragraph covers one TCR beta chain sequence. The CDR3 covers 19 residues. Some clones are missing from TCRdb's copy, which holds only in-frame ones; the method was immunoSEQ multiplex PCR. The sample holds tens of thousands of clones, approximately 80% seen once. These data belong to a study of blood T cell repertoires in COVID-19. At the level of the study: Whether acute or convalescent, the COVID-19 samples came from the United States, Italy and Spain.

Seattle's enrolled individuals joined amid active infection and were then monitored longitudinally. The sample comprised peripheral blood. The chain has TRBV21-1 and TRBJ2-1; the D segment call TRBD2 is taken from the table without a DNA check. TRBV21-1 corresponds to a pseudogene. The receptor comes from a man aged 50-59 years with COVID-19, enrolled during active disease. The CDR3: CASSKRKTSGGSSYNEQFF. CDR3 nucleotides: TGTGCCAGCAGCAAAAGGAAGACTAGCGGGGGGAGCTCCTACAATGAGCAGTTCTTC.